A selection of T cell receptor beta chains follows, all from one sample in a study of T cells in narcolepsy. Some clones are missing from TCRdb's copy, which holds only in-frame ones; the method was immunoSEQ multiplex PCR. The sample shows tens of thousands of clones, around 83% of them seen only once. The sample consisted of memory (CD45RA-) CD4+ T cells from blood. The receptors stem from a human donor in good health. CDR3s include the opening cysteine and the closing phenylalanine or tryptophan. D genes are given only for firm matches. Size values are once, few and many counts, or a class for expanded clones, and some rows have none.

.	TRBV27	TRBD1	TRBJ1-2	CASRETGTHYGYTF	TGTGCCAGCAGGGAGACAGGGACTCACTATGGCTACACCTTC
.	TRBV7-2	TRBD1	TRBJ2-6	CASSLGQTAGANVLTF	TGTGCCAGCAGCTTGGGACAGACTGCTGGAGCCAACGTCCTGACTTTC
.	TRBV5-1	.	TRBJ2-6	CASSLTGGANVLTF	TGCGCCAGCAGCTTGACAGGTGGGGCCAACGTCCTGACTTTC
.	TRBV9	.	TRBJ1-2	CASSAETVRGYYGYTF	TGTGCCAGCAGCGCCGAGACTGTCCGGGGATACTATGGCTACACCTTC
.	TRBV14	.	TRBJ2-7	CASSLWTRSYEQYF	TGTGCCAGCAGCCTATGGACACGATCCTACGAGCAGTACTTC
.	TRBV13	.	TRBJ1-4	CASSPGQFGEKLFF	TGTGCCAGCAGCCCTGGACAGTTTGGAGAAAAACTGTTTTTT
.	TRBV19	TRBD1	TRBJ1-5	CASSMIPTGYAHQPQHF	TGTGCCAGTAGTATGATCCCGACAGGGTATGCCCATCAGCCCCAGCATTTT
.	TRBV5-1	.	TRBJ2-2	CASSLKTGELFF	TGCGCCAGCAGCTTGAAAACCGGGGAGCTGTTTTTT
few	TRBV5-1	TRBD2	TRBJ2-5	CASSSIAGWGETQYF	TGCGCCAGCAGCTCAATAGCGGGTTGGGGTGAGACCCAGTACTTC
.	TRBV9	.	TRBJ2-1	CASSDPGLANEQFF	TGTGCCAGCAGCGATCCGGGTCTTGCCAATGAGCAGTTCTTC
.	TRBV6-1	TRBD1	TRBJ2-7	CASSAPTGTGWGEQYF	TGTGCCAGCAGTGCGCCAACCGGGACAGGGTGGGGCGAGCAGTACTTC
.	TRBV14	.	TRBJ2-5	CASSQGSRQEETQYF	TGTGCCAGCAGCCAGGGCTCTCGACAGGAAGAGACCCAGTACTTC
.	TRBV2	TRBD2	TRBJ2-3	CASESPGGGTDTQYF	TGTGCCAGCGAGTCGCCGGGGGGGGGTACAGATACGCAGTATTTT
.	TRBV5-1	TRBD1	TRBJ1-1	CASSSGQVNTEAFF	TGCGCCAGCAGCTCTGGACAGGTCAACACTGAAGCTTTCTTT
.	TRBV2	.	TRBJ2-6	CASTGSRLGSPSGANVLTF	TGTGCCAGCACGGGTTCTCGGTTAGGTTCCCCTTCTGGGGCCAACGTCCTGACTTTC
.	TRBV18	.	TRBJ1-3	CASSPPGGASGNTIYF	TGTGCCAGCTCACCACCGGGGGGGGCCTCTGGAAACACCATATATTTT
.	TRBV7-2	TRBD1	TRBJ1-4	CASSLQTGGREKLFF	TGTGCCAGCAGCTTACAGACAGGGGGCCGTGAAAAACTGTTTTTT
.	TRBV6-5	.	TRBJ1-5	CASNDVNQPQHF	TGTGCCAGCAATGATGTGAATCAGCCCCAGCATTTT
.	TRBV7-7	.	TRBJ2-2	CASSAKLAGELFF	TGTGCCAGCAGCGCAAAATTAGCCGGGGAGCTGTTTTTT
.	TRBV6-1	.	TRBJ1-5	CASSEVGGYNQPQHF	TGTGCCAGCAGTGAAGTCGGGGGCTACAATCAGCCCCAGCATTTT
.	TRBV7-2	TRBD2	TRBJ2-5	CASSPRTSGGETQYF	TGTGCCAGCAGCCCACGGACTAGCGGGGGCGAGACCCAGTACTTC
.	TRBV4-2	.	TRBJ2-7	CASSQEGRGYEQYF	TGTGCCAGCAGCCAAGAAGGCCGCGGCTACGAGCAGTACTTC
once	TRBV9	.	TRBJ2-7	CASSPSTHPSPRYEQYF	TGTGCCAGCAGCCCTAGTACCCACCCCTCCCCCCGATACGAGCAGTACTTC
.	TRBV7-2	TRBD1	TRBJ1-2	CASSPGTAGGYTF	TGTGCCAGCAGCCCAGGGACAGCTGGTGGCTACACCTTC